This T cell receptor beta chain was recorded in a study of T cell clones after liver transplantation. Study-wide context: TCRbeta sequencing after a pre-transplant mixed lymphocyte reaction identified graft-donor-reactive clones, later tracked in post-transplant blood. Until 12-24 months post-transplant, subjects got standard immunosuppression and no induction. Tolerant meant at least one year fully off immunosuppression without liver enzymes above twice normal. General study points: Compared with third party-reactive sequences, donor-reactive ones declined more, independent of withdrawal success.

In the case of this clone: Its antigen is still unknown.

Using immunoSEQ multiplex PCR, the repertoire was profiled, and TCRdb retains in-frame clones only, with some absent. The table includes 90,000 to 120,000 clones, approximately 78% detected once. V dropped 4 bases and J dropped 4; count of bases not matched to a gene: 2. This CDR3 is built from 14 residues. Per germline, CDR1 MNHNS and CDR2 SASEGT. Sequenced material: CD4+ T cells from blood, taken before liver transplant. The sequence came from a human donor who received a liver transplant. The chain uses TRBV6-1 and TRBJ2-2; 8 positions agree with TRBD1. DNA of the CDR3: TGTGCCAGCAGTGTACAGGGGGGCACCGGGGAGCTGTTTTTT. Amino acid sequence: CASSVQGGTGELFF.